This T cell receptor (beta chain) was recovered during a study of PD-L1 blockade in urothelial cancer. Study-wide context: Around 2014, patients got going on atezolizumab, taking 1,200 mg intravenously every 3 weeks. In terms of prior chemotherapy, patients had received 0 to 3 regimens. Researchers found blood samples held a median of around 140,000 T cells.

Specified time point: pretreatment peripheral blood. As concerns this clone: The antigen remains unidentified.

Points from the study as a whole: Having blood TCR clonality under the median before treatment predicted better survival.

V gave up 4 bases and J gave up 2 bases, with 9 bases separating them. Germline values: CDR1 LNHDA, CDR2 SQIVND (reference sequence). The CDR3 extends over 15 amino acids. Some clones are missing from TCRdb's copy, which holds only in-frame ones; the method was immunoSEQ multiplex PCR. The sample has roughly 51,000 clones, 79% seen once. The V gene is TRBV19, the J gene TRBJ2-6; no clear D. The sequenced sample was PBMCs, obtained around atezolizumab (anti-PD-L1) treatment. The TCR sequence derives from a man in his sixties or seventies with urothelial cancer. Written as DNA, the CDR3 is TGTGCCAGTAGTAAGGTCCAGGCTGGGGCCAACGTCCTGACTTTC. Its translation is CASSKVQAGANVLTF.